Each of the 28 T cell receptor beta chains below was sequenced from the same sample in a study of Tregs in tolerant kidney transplant recipients. Related graft donors supplied nonmyeloablative bone marrow transplants, and mixed chimerism was transient. The method was immunoSEQ multiplex PCR; TCRdb's version includes in-frame clones alone and lacks a portion of them. The table includes 84,000 or so clones, over 85% detected once. Material: CD4+ T cells from blood (PBMCs), obtained 12 months after the transplant. The source of these receptors is a human patient who received a combined kidney and bone marrow transplant. The graft donor may be the source of some T cells.

This clone was detected only once. The chain has TRBV19 and TRBJ2-1, with a weak D call TRBD2 (6 bases). Germline values: CDR1 LNHDA, CDR2 SQIVND (reference sequence). This CDR3 has 15 amino acids. The ends were cut back, 5 bases at V and 4 bases at J, with 15 bases in the middle. For the CDR3, the DNA is TGTGCCAGTAGTTTCTTTAGCGGCGCATACAATGAGCAGTTCTTC. Translating it yields CASSFFSGAYNEQFF.

The rearrangement joins TRBV5-8 to TRBJ2-1, with 7 bases identical to TRBD2. With 0 bases clipped from V and 10 bases from J, the junction kept 13 bases outside the gene matches. The CDR3 sequence is 16 residues long. In germline, CDR1 is SGHTS, CDR2 YDEGEE. CDR3 nucleotides: TGTGCCAGCAGCTTGGGGGACTATACTTTCCTCGGGGAGCAGTTCTTC. It is translated as CASSLGDYTFLGEQFF.

The V call is TRBV9, the J call TRBJ2-7; TRBD2 agrees at 9 bases. The ends lost 0 bases at V and 3 bases at J; junction bases unmatched: 4. Germline-derived CDR1 and CDR2 are SGDLS and YYNGEE. The CDR3 runs to 15 residues. In DNA form, the CDR3 reads TGTGCCAGCAGCGTAGGGACTAGCGATTACTACGAGCAGTACTTC. This encodes CASSVGTSDYYEQYF.

The chain uses TRBV2 and TRBJ2-6; unclear D gene. Per germline, CDR1 SNHLY and CDR2 FYNNEI. The CDR3 has 15 residues. V was shortened by 8 bases and J by 2 bases, with 13 bases between the two germline ends. The CDR3 coding sequence is TGTGCCAGCCACCGGTTCTTGACTGGGGCCAACGTCCTGACTTTC. This gives the protein CASHRFLTGANVLTF.

This clone came up once. The rearrangement joins TRBV5-1 to TRBJ1-2, with D possibly TRBD1 on 6 matching bases. Trimming shortened V by 4 bases and J by 2 bases, and 12 bases separated the two germline ends. Per germline, CDR1 SGHRS and CDR2 YFSETQ. The CDR3 length is 14 residues. The CDR3 DNA follows: TGCGCCAGCAGCCCCCGACAGGTGAACTATGGCTACACCTTC. It is translated as CASSPRQVNYGYTF.

This clone appeared a single time. The V call is TRBV7-9, the J call TRBJ1-1; 8 bases are shared with TRBD1. This CDR3 region has 15 residues. CDR1 SEHNR and CDR2 FQNEAQ come from the germline V gene (reference sequence). Trimming cost V 2 bases and J 1 base; bases outside gene matches: 3. The CDR3 protein is CASSLQGAGNTEAFF. The CDR3 DNA follows: TGTGCCAGCAGCTTACAGGGGGCCGGGAACACTGAAGCTTTCTTT.

The gene calls are TRBV27 and TRBJ2-2, with TRBD1 identical over 9 bases. This CDR3 has 18 amino acids. The V gene end was trimmed by 3 bases and the J gene end by 0 bases; junction bases not matched to a gene: 8. The V gene's germline CDR1 is MNHEY and CDR2 SMNVEV (reference sequence). This chain's CDR3 is CASSFGTGQLPNTGELFF. Here the CDR3 DNA reads TGTGCCAGCAGTTTCGGGACAGGGCAGCTCCCGAACACCGGGGAGCTGTTTTTT.

The chain recombines TRBV7-9 with TRBJ2-7; 10 bases are shared with TRBD1. From germline, CDR1 is SEHNR and CDR2 FQNEAQ (reference sequence). This CDR3 has 14 amino acids. V gave up 4 bases and J gave up 3 bases; unmatched junction bases: 3. CDR3 loop: CASSSRTGGYEQYF. The CDR3, as DNA: TGTGCCAGCAGCTCCCGGACAGGGGGCTACGAGCAGTACTTC. Based on the CDR3 plus reference TRBV7-9 and TRBJ2-7, the full variable domain is DTGVSQNPRHKITKRGQNVTFRCDPISEHNRLYWYRQTLGQGPEFLTYFQNEAQLEKSRLLSDRFSAERPKGSFSTLEIQRTEQGDSAMYLCASSSRTGGYEQYFGPGTRLTVT.

The chain combines TRBV7-2 with TRBJ1-5; D may be TRBD1 (5 bases). V dropped 5 bases and J dropped 4 bases, with 12 bases sitting between them. Germline assignment: CDR1 SGHTA and CDR2 FQGNSA. The CDR3 totals 14 residues. CDR3 sequence: CASSPDIFNQPQHF. The DNA for the CDR3 is TGTGCCAGCAGCCCGGACATATTTAATCAGCCCCAGCATTTT.

CDR3 coding DNA: TGTGCCAGCAGCCGCTTCAAGGTCTCGATACCCTTCGGGAATACCTACGAGCAGTACTTC. Amino acids: CASSRFKVSIPFGNTYEQYF. V gene TRBV14 combines with J gene TRBJ2-7; TRBD2 is a possible D gene (5 bases). This CDR3 has 20 residues. Per the germline V gene, CDR1 is SGHDN and CDR2 is FVKESK. V lost 4 bases, J lost 2 bases, and 30 bases lay in between.

The chain has TRBV5-1 and TRBJ2-5, with 8 bases matching TRBD2. The trim removed 3 bases at V and 3 bases at J, leaving 7 bases unmatched. The CDR3 has 15 amino acids. Germline V lookup: CDR1 SGHRS, CDR2 YFSETQ. CDR3 protein: CASSSRGGREETQYF. Here the CDR3 DNA reads TGCGCCAGCAGCTCCCGGGGGGGCAGGGAAGAGACCCAGTACTTC.

With respect to this clone: Relative to the germline gene, one junction end is altered; a read error may explain this. The gene calls are TRBV29-1 and TRBJ1-2; 10 bases are a match to TRBD1. CDR1 SQVTM and CDR2 ANQGSEA come from the germline V gene. The CDR3 is made up of 16 amino acids. The CDR3 here is CNVGAGTGALRERYTF. CDR3 DNA sequence: TGCAACGTTGGGGCGGGGACAGGGGCCCTCCGAGAAAGGTACACCTTC.

This CDR3 is CASSPWEEDTQYF. CDR3 in DNA: TGTGCCAGCAGCCCCTGGGAGGAGGATACGCAGTATTTT. The chain carries TRBV4-2 and TRBJ2-3, with a tentative D call TRBD2 (6 bases). This CDR3 is 13 amino acids long. Trimming removed 4 bases at V and 6 bases at J, with 11 bases between. Germline V lookup: CDR1 LGHNA, CDR2 YNFKEQ.

The chain couples TRBV10-3 to TRBJ1-5; a weak D match, TRBD1 (5 bases). Between the trimmed V and J ends, which lost 2 bases and 0 bases, there was a span of 8 bases. The germline CDR1 and CDR2 sequences are ENHRY and SYGVKD. The CDR3 has 15 residues. The CDR3 bases are TGTGCCATCAGTGAGGACAGTTATAGCAATCAGCCCCAGCATTTT. It yields the protein CAISEDSYSNQPQHF.

The V call is TRBV7-2, the J call TRBJ2-5; D perhaps matches TRBD2 (7 bases). The V gene's germline CDR1 is SGHTA and CDR2 FQGNSA. This CDR3 comprises 16 residues. Trimming took 4 bases from V and 1 from J, leaving 16 bases between them. CDR3 nucleotides: TGTGCCAGCAGCTGGAGGGGGGGGAGTACCCAAGAGACCCAGTACTTC. Protein: CASSWRGGSTQETQYF. Based on the CDR3 plus reference TRBV7-2 and TRBJ2-5, the full variable domain is GAGVSQSPSNKVTEKGKDVELRCDPISGHTALYWYRQSLGQGLEFLIYFQGNSAPDKSGLPSDRFSAERTGGSVSTLTIQRTQQEDSAVYLCASSWRGGSTQETQYFGPGTRLLVL.

V gene TRBV19 combines with J gene TRBJ2-1; 8 nucleotides align to TRBD1. Germline V gives CDR1 LNHDA, CDR2 SQIVND (reference sequence). The V segment lost 5 bases and the J segment 4 bases; nucleotides outside the gene matches: 7. The CDR3 contains 15 residues. The CDR3: CASSPQGARYNEQFF. The CDR3 region has the DNA TGTGCCAGTAGTCCGCAGGGGGCGCGGTACAATGAGCAGTTCTTC.

This chain joins TRBV5-4 and TRBJ2-5, with 9 bases identical to TRBD2. Germline loops: CDR1 SGHNT, CDR2 YYREEE (reference sequence). Trimming took 5 bases from V and 4 from J; bases not matched to a gene: 12. This CDR3 contains 16 residues. CDR3 protein: CASRNLSGGNGETQYF. In DNA, the CDR3 is TGTGCCAGCAGGAACTTAAGCGGGGGGAATGGAGAGACCCAGTACTTC.

The chain has TRBV5-1 and TRBJ1-2, with TRBD1 matching 7 bases. This CDR3 is 16 amino acids long. The germline gives CDR1 SGHRS, CDR2 YFSETQ. Unmatched junction bases numbered 14, after V lost 4 bases and J lost 5 bases. Here the CDR3 DNA reads TGCGCCAGCAGCCCCACAAATCCCGGGACAGAGTATGGCTACACCTTC. It translates to CASSPTNPGTEYGYTF.

The chain carries TRBV30 and TRBJ1-6, with 10 bases identical to TRBD1. In germline, CDR1 is GTSNPN, CDR2 SVGIG (reference sequence). Germline trimming cut 3 bases from V and 10 bases from J; bases unmatched to any gene: 3. This CDR3 has 13 amino acids. This chain's CDR3 is CAWRGDRGSPLHF. CDR3 in DNA: TGTGCCTGGAGGGGGGACAGGGGCTCACCCCTCCACTTT.

The DNA for the CDR3 is TGTGCCAGCAGCTTAGCCGGGACAGGGCTCGAGACCCAGTACTTC. The encoded protein is CASSLAGTGLETQYF. The chain links TRBV7-2 to TRBJ2-5; 9 positions match TRBD1. Germline-derived CDR1 and CDR2 are SGHTA and FQGNSA. The CDR3 loop spans 15 amino acids. V lost 0 bases to trimming and J lost 5 bases; unmatched junction nucleotides: 4.

This clone was seen once. The chain carries TRBV5-1 and TRBJ2-5; 12 nucleotides match TRBD2. CDR1 is SGHRS, CDR2 YFSETQ, per germline. V shed 5 bases, J shed 0 bases, and the junction held 5 bases outside the gene matches. The CDR3 spans 16 residues. The CDR3: CASRPRLAGDQETQYF. The CDR3 DNA sequence: TGCGCCAGCAGGCCCCGACTAGCGGGGGACCAAGAGACCCAGTACTTC.

The chain links TRBV10-3 to TRBJ2-7, with D tentatively TRBD1 (5 bases). From germline, CDR1 is ENHRY and CDR2 SYGVKD. The CDR3 has 13 residues. Trimming took 3 bases from V and 2 from J, leaving 8 bases between them. The CDR3 DNA is TGTGCCATCAGTGAACAGGTTGCCTACGAGCAGTACTTC. This sequence encodes CAISEQVAYEQYF.

The chain has TRBV5-3 and TRBJ2-3; 12 nucleotides align to TRBD2. TRBV5-3 is an open reading frame whose function is uncertain. CDR3 length equals 16 residues. J lost 6 bases, V lost 1 base, and 6 bases had no gene match. This CDR3 reads CARSLYTSGRMDTQYF. The DNA of the CDR3 is TGTGCCAGAAGCTTGTATACTAGCGGGAGGATGGATACGCAGTATTTT.

The chain has TRBV10-3 and TRBJ2-2, with 8 bases matching TRBD1. The J segment lost 1 base and the V segment lost 4 bases, leaving 5 bases of the junction unmatched. Germline V lookup: CDR1 ENHRY, CDR2 SYGVKD. The CDR3 extends over 16 amino acids. For the CDR3, the DNA is TGTGCCATCAGTGTATTAGGGACAGGGAACACCGGGGAGCTGTTTTTT. Encoded protein: CAISVLGTGNTGELFF.

This chain joins TRBV4-1 and TRBJ2-7; 12 bases line up with TRBD2. The germline V gene encodes CDR1 MGHRA and CDR2 YSYEKL. The V segment lost 1 base and the J segment 9 bases; nucleotides outside the gene matches: 4. CDR3 size: 14 residues. The CDR3 DNA is TGCGCCAGCAGCCAAGCACTAGCGGGAGGTGCGCAGTACTTC. This encodes CASSQALAGGAQYF.

The CDR3 sequence: CASSSSGRVTGELFF. CDR3 nucleotide sequence: TGTGCCAGCAGCTCAAGCGGGAGGGTCACCGGGGAGCTGTTTTTT. The V call is TRBV11-3, the J call TRBJ2-2, with 10 bases lining up with TRBD2. V was pared by 4 bases and J by 4 bases, with 3 bases of the junction left unmatched. Germline V gives CDR1 SGHNT, CDR2 YENEEA. The CDR3 contains 15 residues.

This chain uses TRBV4-2 with TRBJ1-5; D call uncertain. The CDR3 runs 13 residues. Trimming took off 0 bases at V and 11 bases at J, with 11 bases between the two ends. Germline CDR1 reads LGHNA; CDR2 reads YNFKEQ. CDR3 sequence: CASSQDTEDAQHF. Here the CDR3 DNA reads TGTGCCAGCAGCCAAGATACGGAGGACGCCCAGCATTTT.

The V and J genes are TRBV5-1 and TRBJ1-4; D might be TRBD1 (6 bases). Germline CDR1 reads SGHRS; CDR2 reads YFSETQ. This CDR3 is built from 17 residues. V dropped 0 bases and J dropped 2 bases, with 14 bases sitting between them. The CDR3 here is CASSLEAGGGTNEKLFF. CDR3 bases: TGCGCCAGCAGCTTGGAAGCCGGGGGGGGCACTAATGAAAAACTGTTTTTT.